Reported below is one TCR beta chain. This entry is derived from a study of blood T cell repertoires in COVID-19. Study-level information: Italy, Spain and the United States were the sources of the convalescent and acute COVID-19 samples. The analysed material was cDNA or gDNA that came from T cells, B-cell-depleted T cells, or PBMCs.

Germline values: CDR1 SGHTA, CDR2 FQGNSA. The CDR3 totals 17 residues. V was pared by 3 bases and J by 3 bases, with 6 bases of the junction left unmatched. Participants were aged about 18 to 95 years, lived in under 30 US areas, and enrolled virtually. Resolution of symptoms, clearance, or two negative PCRs was present in recovered Cohort 3 donors. TCRdb's table, derived via immunoSEQ multiplex PCR, lists solely in-frame clones and lacks some. The sample consists of approximately 160,000 clones, around 84% of them appearing once. This rearrangement joins TRBV7-2 to TRBJ2-3; 13 nucleotides match TRBD2. Sequenced: PBMCs or T cells enriched from blood (not recorded which). The TCR sequence derives from a woman aged 45-59 years who had recovered from COVID-19. The CDR3 DNA reads TGTGCCAGCAGCTTGGGGACTAGCGGGGTTCCTACAGATACGCAGTATTTT. This encodes CASSLGTSGVPTDTQYF.